Following are 15 T cell receptor beta chains from one sample sequenced in a study of blood T cell repertoires in COVID-19. Generated by immunoSEQ multiplex PCR, the TCRdb table keeps only in-frame clones and is missing some. The sample consists of some 300,000 clones, nearly 90% of them appearing once. Sequenced: PBMCs or T cells enriched from blood (not recorded which). The receptors were gathered from a woman in her 30s who had recovered from COVID-19.

This chain joins TRBV28 and TRBJ2-7; possible D gene TRBD2, 6 bases. Trimming took 5 bases from V and 3 from J, leaving 14 bases between them. Germline V gene lookup returns CDR1 MDHEN and CDR2 SYDVKM. This CDR3 region has 14 residues. The CDR3 DNA reads TGTGCCAGCAGTCCCCCGGGACTTAACTACGAGCAGTACTTC. Translation: CASSPPGLNYEQYF.

V and J are TRBV28 and TRBJ1-5, with TRBD1 identical over 8 bases. Germline trimming cut 6 bases from V and 0 bases from J; bases unmatched to any gene: 4. Germline CDR1 MDHEN, CDR2 SYDVKM. This CDR3 spans 15 amino acids. The CDR3 DNA reads TGTGCCAGCAGATCAGGGGGCCCTAGCAATCAGCCCCAGCATTTT. Translated, it gives CASRSGGPSNQPQHF. Filled out from reference TRBV28 and TRBJ1-5, the complete variable domain reads DVKVTQSSRYLVKRTGEKVFLECVQDMDHENMFWYRQDPGLGLRLIYFSYDVKMKEKGDIPEGYSVSREKKERFSLILESASTNQTSMYLCASRSGGPSNQPQHFGDGTRLSIL.

The chain is built from TRBV7-3 and TRBJ1-2; 9 nucleotides line up with TRBD1. Trimming removed 0 bases from V and 5 bases from J; junction bases left unmatched: 1. The germline CDR1 and CDR2 sequences are SGHTA and FQGTGA. This CDR3 has 14 residues. The chain's CDR3 is CASSLTGQGYGYTF. The DNA for the CDR3 is TGTGCCAGCAGCTTAACAGGACAGGGGTATGGCTACACCTTC.

This clone showed up just once. The CDR3 sequence: CASVGPQGEVYGYTF. The CDR3 region has the DNA TGTGCCAGTGTCGGCCCGCAGGGTGAGGTCTATGGCTACACCTTC. The V and J genes are TRBV28 and TRBJ1-2; tentatively, D is TRBD1 (5 bases). CDR1 is MDHEN, CDR2 SYDVKM, per germline. Between the trimmed V and J ends, which lost 9 bases and 4 bases, there was a span of 21 bases. The CDR3 is 15 residues long.

The chain employs TRBV9 and TRBJ2-3; 8 positions agree with TRBD2. The ends lost 3 bases at V and 3 bases at J; junction bases unmatched: 9. Germline assignment: CDR1 SGDLS and CDR2 YYNGEE. CDR3 size: 16 residues. CDR3 protein: CASSGSLREGTDTQYF. DNA for the CDR3: TGTGCCAGCAGCGGTAGTTTACGGGAGGGTACAGATACGCAGTATTTT.

The V call is TRBV6-5, the J call TRBJ2-5; TRBD2 is a possible D gene (6 bases). The CDR3 spans 15 residues. The germline gives CDR1 MNHEY, CDR2 SVGAGI. Trimming took off 4 bases at V and 3 bases at J, with 15 bases between the two ends. The CDR3 nucleotides are TGTGCCAGCAGTTCCCCCGGCCCGGGGGAAGAGACCCAGTACTTC. Translated: CASSSPGPGEETQYF.

J is TRBJ2-5 and V is TRBV6-5; 7 nucleotides match TRBD2. The junction had 9 bases not matched to a gene; V was cut back by 7 bases and J by 4 bases. The CDR3 loop spans 14 amino acids. Germline CDR1 and CDR2: MNHEY and SVGAGI. The CDR3 spells CASMGGVVRETQYF. CDR3 DNA: TGTGCCAGCATGGGAGGGGTCGTCCGAGAGACCCAGTACTTC.

This clone was seen once. The chain employs TRBV9 and TRBJ2-5; no clear D. V lost 1 base and J 4 bases, leaving 11 bases between the germline ends. Germline values: CDR1 SGDLS, CDR2 YYNGEE. This CDR3 region has 14 residues. This CDR3 is CASSVSVVRETQYF. The CDR3 coding sequence is TGTGCCAGCAGCGTATCGGTTGTTCGAGAGACCCAGTACTTC. The full variable domain, with the rest looked up from reference TRBV9 and TRBJ2-5, is DSGVTQTPKHLITATGQRVTLRCSPRSGDLSVYWYQQSLDQGLQFLIQYYNGEERAKGNILERFSAQQFPDLHSELNLSSLELGDSALYFCASSVSVVRETQYFGPGTRLLVL.

The chain uses TRBV13 and TRBJ2-3; tentatively, D is TRBD2 (5 bases). This CDR3 has 17 amino acids. Trimming pared 5 bases from V and 0 bases from J, leaving 18 bases between. Germline-derived CDR1 and CDR2 are PRHDT and FYEKMQ (reference sequence). Written as DNA, the CDR3 is TGTGCCAGCAGCCCGAGCGGTTGGCAGTCAAGCACAGATACGCAGTATTTT. It translates to CASSPSGWQSSTDTQYF. The whole variable domain, remainder taken from reference TRBV13 and TRBJ2-3, is AAGVIQSPRHLIKEKRETATLKCYPIPRHDTVYWYQQGPGQDPQFLISFYEKMQSDKGSIPDRFSAQQFSDYHSELNMSSLELGDSALYFCASSPSGWQSSTDTQYFGPGTRLTVL.

V usage is TRBV28 and J usage is TRBJ2-3; D is ambiguous. In germline, CDR1 is MDHEN, CDR2 SYDVKM. Trimming stripped 6 bases from V and 2 bases from J, with 6 bases between. The CDR3 spans 12 residues. The CDR3 is CASSGPTDTQYF. The DNA of the CDR3 is TGTGCCAGCAGCGGTCCCACAGATACGCAGTATTTT.

This chain uses TRBV19 with TRBJ1-1; maybe TRBD1 (6 bases). Germline V CDR1 and CDR2: LNHDA, SQIVND (reference sequence). V lost 5 bases and J lost 10, with 11 bases in between. The CDR3 is 11 residues long. DNA for the CDR3: TGTGCCAGTAGTCCGGGGGGCGCAGCTTTCTTT. This sequence encodes CASSPGGAAFF.

The chain joins TRBV19 to TRBJ2-7; TRBD1 might be the D (6 bases). The length of the CDR3 is 16 residues. The V end was cut by 1 base, the J end by 0 bases, with 13 bases between. Germline CDR1 and CDR2: LNHDA and SQIVND (reference sequence). CDR3 coding DNA: TGTGCCAGTAGTATAGGGGAAGGACAGCCCTCCTACGAGCAGTACTTC. This gives the protein CASSIGEGQPSYEQYF.

V gene TRBV6-5 combines with J gene TRBJ2-5, with no clear D. This CDR3 comprises 14 residues. V was cut by 6 bases and J by 3 bases, with 14 bases left in between. Per the germline V gene, CDR1 is MNHEY and CDR2 is SVGAGI. This CDR3 reads CASRSIILEETQYF. The CDR3 nucleotides read TGTGCCAGCAGGAGTATCATCCTAGAAGAGACCCAGTACTTC.

The CDR3 loop is CASQGQSSGNTIYF. The DNA of the CDR3 is TGTGCCAGCCAGGGACAGAGCTCTGGAAACACCATATATTTT. This chain connects TRBV19 to TRBJ1-3; 7 bases fit TRBD1. From germline, CDR1 is LNHDA and CDR2 SQIVND (reference sequence). The CDR3 spans 14 residues. V trimming: 9 bases; J trimming: 0 bases; junction bases outside the gene matches: 5. The full variable domain, completed using reference TRBV19 and TRBJ1-3, is DGGITQSPKYLFRKEGQNVTLSCEQNLNHDAMYWYRQDPGQGLRLIYYSQIVNDFQKGDIAEGYSVSREKKESFPLTVTSAQKNPTAFYLCASQGQSSGNTIYFGEGSWLTVV.

The chain is built from TRBV2 and TRBJ1-1, with TRBD1 as a possible D gene (5 bases). Germline CDR1 reads SNHLY; CDR2 reads FYNNEI. This CDR3 has 15 residues. Trimming cost V 4 bases and J 0 bases, with 12 bases left between them. CDR3 sequence reads: CASSGLTGLNTEAFF. For the CDR3, the DNA is TGTGCCAGCAGTGGGCTAACAGGACTGAACACTGAAGCTTTCTTT.